This T cell receptor beta chain was captured in a study of long-term antiretroviral therapy in people with HIV (dated by TCRdb to between 2021 and 2024). In terms of the full investigation: The earliest samples were collected about a decade before the 2015 WHO recommendation for immediate ART, when ART was typically delayed until CD4 counts fell. A retrospective serial study tested whether changes in peripheral blood TRB repertoire composition and diversity were associated with ART initiation and durable HIV suppression. From some 30 adults with confirmed HIV infection, the cohort provided 150 to 200 cryopreserved PBMC samples, gathered serially across a mean of roughly 6 years (range 1-12). Among the roughly 30 participants with HIV, ten to eleven were female. No cross-contamination during QIAcube processing turned up in test extractions that ran a monoclonal T-cell line alongside 33 polyclonal samples. Overall results and qualifications from the work: Owing to limited PBMC availability, only the TCR beta chain was sequenced, without alpha chain pairing. HIV repertoires had narrower CDR3 length ranges than controls, and the network structure suggested an antigen-experienced repertoire that shifted only slightly toward naive after ART. Starting ART was linked to a significant rise in TRB diversity, yet even with long-term ART the diversity remained significantly lower than in transplant donor controls. Unsorted PBMC were profiled instead of sorted CD4+ and CD8+ T cells because pre-ART samples had limited cell numbers. The samples were dated from about 2003 to 2017, and the ART regimens that were used may be less effective than current ART regimens. Inferences about post-ART repertoire changes are limited because no data were available on ART adherence, viral resistance or therapy changes. At every time point, the repertoire was dominated by expanded TRB clones first identified before ART initiation, although this dominance fluctuated and, in many PLHIV, declined after ART.

Participants were included only if at least one PBMC sample before ART initiation and at least two post-ART samples were available. All participants with HIV were treated in the United States of America. Cryopreserved samples of about 0.9-11 million PBMC were thawed and washed before DNA extraction. At the time of the earliest PBMC sample, participants with HIV were aged between roughly 23 and 60 years. Per participant, PBMC samples came from 1-4 timepoints prior to ART initiation and 2-8 timepoints following ART initiation, for a median of 7 samples. Serial HIV viral load, CD4+ T-cell count, ART history and demographic data were obtained for every participant. Genomic DNA was extracted from unsorted PBMC with a Qiagen kit on a QIAcube, processed in batches of 12 samples. Between the V and J ends, shortened by 1 base and 3 bases respectively, the junction contains 12 bases. Looking up the germline V gene yields CDR1 SQVTM and CDR2 ANQGSEA. CDR3 length: 14 amino acids, cysteine to phenylalanine. Just the 42-base CDR3 DNA is kept, in frame starting at base 1.

On this clone itself: The antigen this receptor binds is unknown. One base away there is no much larger clone; base qualities are not given.

The immunoSEQ hsTCRB v3.0 assay was used at survey level resolution for TRB variable region sequencing. TRB sequencing targeted a depth of about 40,000-55,000 T-cell genomes per sample. An Illumina MiSeq with a v3 150-cycle kit was used to sequence the pooled TRB libraries. The source study handled its data this way. Repertoire analysis was performed in R inside a reproducible Nextflow workflow that covered QC, data transformation and analysis. Custom analyses were implemented in LymphoSeq2, an R package for AIRR-Seq data exploration. A handful of samples that produced fewer than 5000 total TRB sequences were removed, so some 190 HIV repertoires were analyzed. Among the 170 to 200 HIV repertoires that were kept, under 60 were collected before ART initiation and some 130 were collected after ART initiation. Repertoires were downsampled to 5000 TRB nucleotide sequences, and summary statistics were averaged over 100 downsampling iterations. TRB sequences were retained for analysis only if CDR3 regions of at least seven amino acids were present. Diversity was assessed using a clonality score derived from Shannon entropy and using the Gini coefficient. In the repertoire networks, any two of the top 5000 CDR3 amino acid sequences were connected whenever the two sequences differed by an edit distance of one. Antigen specificity groups and MHC restriction were predicted for TRB CDR3 amino acid sequences with GLIPH2. To flag known associations with CMV, EBV, HIV or tissue antigens, CDR3 amino acid sequences were compared against VDJdb and McPAS-TCR. Pre-ART, post-ART and control groups were compared with Wilcoxon signed-rank tests and Holm-Bonferroni correction. Entries here come from immuneACCESS through TCRdb and include only in-frame sequences with V and J called. Some clones fail to appear in such tables; in the studies checked, an unresolved V gene covers under half of the shortfall, and the cause of the remainder is unknown. D and trimming were read from the DNA, whereas the V and J calls and clone size are those reported in that table. Counted in this sample were about 15,000 clones; about 80% of them appeared once. The top ten clones comprise about 14% of the sample.

The chain is encoded by TRBV29-1 joined to TRBJ1-2; too little of a D gene remains to name it. The receptor's source is a woman aged 50 to 60 with HIV. Here the sequenced sample was unsorted PBMCs, taken 1.5 years before starting antiretroviral therapy. The CDR3 sequence is CSVEALHSDYGYTF. The nucleotides read TGCAGCGTTGAAGCGTTACACAGCGACTATGGCTACACCTTC.